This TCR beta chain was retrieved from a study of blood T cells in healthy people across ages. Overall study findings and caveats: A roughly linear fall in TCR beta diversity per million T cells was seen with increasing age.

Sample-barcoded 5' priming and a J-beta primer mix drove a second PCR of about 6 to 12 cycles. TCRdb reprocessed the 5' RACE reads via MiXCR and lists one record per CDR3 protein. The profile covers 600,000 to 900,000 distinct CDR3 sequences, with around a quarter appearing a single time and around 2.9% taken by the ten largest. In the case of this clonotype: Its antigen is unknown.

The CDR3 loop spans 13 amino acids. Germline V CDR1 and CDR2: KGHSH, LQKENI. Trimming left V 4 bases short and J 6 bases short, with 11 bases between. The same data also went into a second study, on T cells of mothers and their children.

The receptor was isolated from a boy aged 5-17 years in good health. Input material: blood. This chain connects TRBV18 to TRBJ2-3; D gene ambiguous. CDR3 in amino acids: CASSLDLSDTQYF. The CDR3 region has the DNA TGTGCCAGCTCACTGGACCTCAGCGATACGCAGTATTTT.